This TCR beta chain was sequenced during a study of cytomegalovirus exposure and HLA in healthy donors. Study-level findings and limits: High specificity and sensitivity for cytomegalovirus status were reported for the classifier.

A note on this clone: What it binds is not known.

PCR was performed using 60 Vbeta and 13 Jbeta primers. Assay used: immunoSEQ multiplex PCR; TCRdb lists only in-frame clones, some missing. This repertoire shows more than 95,000 clones, about 71% found once; its top ten account for roughly 3.3%. The sample consisted of PBMCs. The sequence derives from a woman aged 45-65 years in good health and CMV-seronegative.

The CDR3 sequence: CASSLIGLADEQFF. The CDR3 DNA follows: TGTGCCAGCAGCTTAATAGGACTAGCAGATGAGCAGTTCTTC. This chain uses TRBV7-3 with TRBJ2-1, with 8 bases identical to TRBD2. The CDR3 sequence is 14 residues long. J gave up 8 bases and V 1 base, and 4 bases lay outside the gene matches. Germline V gene lookup returns CDR1 SGHTA and CDR2 FQGTGA.